The 28 T cell receptor beta chains reported below all come from one sample, sequenced in a study of T-cell memory formation after mild COVID-19. Using its own MiXCR run on the 5' RACE reads, TCRdb lists one record per CDR3 protein. This table holds about 350,000 distinct CDR3 sequences, roughly an eighth found once. Sequenced sample: PBMCs or a T cell subset sorted from them (not recorded which). All receptors derive from a man aged 18 to 35 who had mild COVID-19 (a few samples of this study predate the infection). Cell type and time point are not known.

This clonotype was observed a handful of times. The gene calls are TRBV4-1 and TRBJ2-7; D call uncertain. CDR3 length: 13 residues. CDR1 and CDR2 (germline): MGHRA, YSYEKL. Trimming took 1 base from V and 3 from J, leaving 7 bases between them. CDR3 nucleotide sequence: TGCGCCAGCAGCCAAGGGGTAGGCTACGAGCAGTACGTC. Translated: CASSQGVGYEQYV.

V usage is TRBV7-9 and J usage is TRBJ2-1; D is uncertain. Trimming stripped 5 bases from V and 8 bases from J, with 13 bases between. The CDR3 has 13 amino acids. CDR1 is SEHNR, CDR2 FQNEAQ, per germline (reference sequence). CDR3 sequence (DNA): TGTGCCAGCAGCCCCCCGGACCCCCATGAGCAGTTCTTC. Amino acid sequence: CASSPPDPHEQFF.

The chain links TRBV20-1 to TRBJ2-5; TRBD2 aligns across 9 bases. Germline V gene sequence: CDR1 DFQATT, CDR2 SNEGSKA (reference sequence). This CDR3 comprises 17 residues. J lost 1 base, V lost 1 base, and 10 bases had no gene match. CDR3 region: CSARAHWASGVQETQYF. CDR3 nucleotide sequence: TGCAGTGCTAGAGCCCATTGGGCTAGCGGGGTCCAAGAGACCCAGTACTTC.

This clonotype was found a few times. This sequence joins TRBV5-1 and TRBJ2-3; 8 bases are a match to TRBD1. V gave up 6 bases and J gave up 1 base; unmatched junction bases: 4. Per the germline V gene, CDR1 is SGHRS and CDR2 is YFSETQ. This CDR3 spans 14 amino acids. The CDR3 sequence is CASTRGQGTDTQYF. CDR3 DNA: TGCGCCAGCACCCGGGGACAGGGCACAGATACGCAGTATTTT. The whole variable domain, filled in from reference TRBV5-1 and TRBJ2-3, reads KAGVTQTPRYLIKTRGQQVTLSCSPISGHRSVSWYQQTPGQGLQFLFEYFSETQRNKGNFPGRFSGRQFSNSRSEMNVSTLELGDSALYLCASTRGQGTDTQYFGPGTRLTVL.

This chain joins TRBV23-1 and TRBJ2-2, with D tentatively TRBD1 (5 bases). TRBV23-1 is sorted into the ORF group, with uncertain function. V lost 2 bases and J 5 bases, leaving 27 bases between the germline ends. CDR3 length equals 20 residues. CDR3 coding DNA: TGCGCCAGCAGTCAACCCTATTGGACGTGCAGGGCCCTCGGGACCGGGGAGCTGTTTTTT. This sequence encodes CASSQPYWTCRALGTGELFF.

This sequence joins TRBV18 and TRBJ1-4, with D unclear. The CDR3 runs to 13 residues. Germline V gene sequence: CDR1 KGHSH, CDR2 LQKENI. Trimming pared 2 bases from V and 8 bases from J, leaving 9 bases between. CDR3: CASSPGNGEKLFF. CDR3 bases: TGTGCCAGCTCACCAGGGAATGGCGAAAAACTGTTTTTT.

The V gene is TRBV12-3 or TRBV12-4, the J gene TRBJ2-2, with 8 bases identical to TRBD2. The length of the CDR3 is 15 residues. V dropped 4 bases and J dropped 2; count of bases not matched to a gene: 3. In DNA, the CDR3 is TGTGCCAGCAGTTCCACTAGCGGAAACACCGGGGAGCTGTTTTTT. Protein sequence: CASSSTSGNTGELFF.

In its sample, this clonotype was seen a few times. The rearrangement links TRBV4-1 to TRBJ2-6; D gene unclear. Trimming pared 0 bases from V and 13 bases from J, leaving 10 bases between. CDR3 length: 13 residues. Germline CDR1 and CDR2: MGHRA and YSYEKL. CDR3 in DNA: TGCGCCAGCAGCCAAGAACCGCACCGGGTCCTGACTTTC. Protein product: CASSQEPHRVLTF.

V gene TRBV19 combines with J gene TRBJ1-1; the D gene is possibly TRBD1 (5 bases). Germline values: CDR1 LNHDA, CDR2 SQIVND (reference sequence). Trimming removed 0 bases at V and 11 bases at J, with 13 bases between. This CDR3 comprises 13 residues. The CDR3 nucleotides are TGTGCCAGTAGTATAGATTGGGGGGGAGACGCTTTCTTT. It codes for CASSIDWGGDAFF.

This clonotype was seen a handful of times. The chain joins TRBV5-1 to TRBJ1-1, with D uncertain. V lost 2 bases, J lost 3 bases, and 11 bases lay in between. This CDR3 contains 14 residues. Germline assignment: CDR1 SGHRS and CDR2 YFSETQ. DNA of the CDR3: TGCGCCAGCAGCTTAAGGACGGCCTACACTGAAGCTTTCTTT. Translation gives CASSLRTAYTEAFF.

The V call is TRBV24-1, the J call TRBJ1-1; TRBD1 is a possible D gene (5 bases). Germline assignment: CDR1 KGHDR and CDR2 SFDVKD. This CDR3 is 12 amino acids long. V was clipped by 2 bases and J by 10 bases, with 10 bases between them. Here the CDR3 reads CATSDSSRVAFF. In DNA, the CDR3 is TGTGCCACCAGTGATTCTAGCAGGGTAGCTTTCTTT.

This clonotype came up a few times. The chain combines TRBV6-1 with TRBJ1-3, with D uncertain. The germline V and J ends were trimmed by 4 bases and 4 bases, with 11 bases remaining between them. The CDR3 spans 14 residues. Germline V gene lookup returns CDR1 MNHNS and CDR2 SASEGT. This CDR3 is CASSAPREGNTIYF. The DNA for the CDR3 is TGTGCCAGCAGTGCTCCCAGAGAGGGAAACACCATATATTTT.

This clonotype was counted between two and nine times. The chain carries TRBV9 and TRBJ2-3; 8 nucleotides align to TRBD2. There are 14 residues in the CDR3. Trimming removed 7 bases from V and 4 bases from J; junction bases left unmatched: 8. Germline V CDR1 and CDR2: SGDLS, YYNGEE. The CDR3 DNA is TGTGCCAGCGAAATCGGGGGGGCCCCAGATACGCAGTATTTT. Protein sequence: CASEIGGAPDTQYF. The full variable domain, its missing parts supplied by reference TRBV9 and TRBJ2-3, is DSGVTQTPKHLITATGQRVTLRCSPRSGDLSVYWYQQSLDQGLQFLIQYYNGEERAKGNILERFSAQQFPDLHSELNLSSLELGDSALYFCASEIGGAPDTQYFGPGTRLTVL.

The rearrangement links TRBV14 to TRBJ2-5; 7 bases match TRBD1. V was clipped by 5 bases and J by 8 bases; unmatched bases: 11. Germline CDR1 is SGHDN and CDR2 is FVKESK. The CDR3 extends over 14 amino acids. CDR3 sequence (DNA): TGTGCCAGCAGCTCCAGGACAGGACCCGAAACCCAGTACTTC. Amino acid sequence: CASSSRTGPETQYF.

This clonotype was observed a handful of times. An end of the junction differs from the germline gene, which may be a read error. The chain links TRBV7-3 to TRBJ2-5; 7 bases line up with TRBD2. The CDR3 covers 13 residues. Germline loops: CDR1 SGHTA, CDR2 FQGTGA. DNA for the CDR3: TGTGCCACCAGCGGGACGGACCAAGAGACCCAGTACTTC. Translating gives CATSGTDQETQYF.

This clonotype was seen more than once but under ten times. The chain recombines TRBV6-1 with TRBJ2-1; D not resolved. The germline V gene encodes CDR1 MNHNS and CDR2 SASEGT. There are 14 residues in the CDR3. V dropped 2 bases and J dropped 10 bases, with 15 bases sitting between them. This CDR3 is CASSEQRPPGEQFF. The CDR3 coding sequence is TGTGCCAGCAGTGAACAGCGACCGCCTGGGGAGCAGTTCTTC.

This clonotype was seen many times. The chain couples TRBV5-1 to TRBJ2-5; 9 positions match TRBD2. In germline, CDR1 is SGHRS, CDR2 YFSETQ. The CDR3 runs to 14 residues. Unmatched junction bases numbered 2, after V lost 2 bases and J lost 3 bases. CDR3 bases: TGCGCCAGCAGCTTCGGCGGGGGGGAAGAGACCCAGTACTTC. As protein: CASSFGGGEETQYF. Combining the CDR3 with reference TRBV5-1 and TRBJ2-5 gives the whole variable domain KAGVTQTPRYLIKTRGQQVTLSCSPISGHRSVSWYQQTPGQGLQFLFEYFSETQRNKGNFPGRFSGRQFSNSRSEMNVSTLELGDSALYLCASSFGGGEETQYFGPGTRLLVL.

There are a few counts of this clonotype. The V call is TRBV30, the J call TRBJ1-6; no definite D call. From germline, CDR1 is GTSNPN and CDR2 SVGIG (reference sequence). The CDR3 runs 13 residues. The V end was cut by 1 base, the J end by 15 bases, with 16 bases between. CDR3 amino acids: CAWSDEAARLLHF. The CDR3 DNA is TGTGCCTGGAGTGATGAGGCCGCTCGACTCCTCCACTTT.

The chain carries TRBV21-1 and TRBJ2-7; TRBD1 is taken as the D call from the table, unchecked against the DNA. TRBV21-1 is labeled a pseudogene. The CDR3 is 15 residues long. The CDR3 DNA is TGTGCCAGCAGCTCCCATCTCCGGGACCCCGGGGAGCAGTACGTC. It encodes CASSSHLRDPGEQYV.

Many counts were recorded for this clonotype. V and J are TRBV11-2 and TRBJ2-3; TRBD2 is a possible D gene (6 bases). Deletions cut 2 bases from V and 5 bases from J, with 14 bases between. Germline V lookup: CDR1 SGHAT, CDR2 FQNNGV. CDR3 length equals 15 residues. CDR3 DNA sequence: TGTGCCAGCAGCTTATGGGGTTCAGCGGGAGATACGCAGTATTTT. Its translation: CASSLWGSAGDTQYF.

V gene TRBV20-1 combines with J gene TRBJ2-1; 8 bases align to TRBD2. V lost 4 bases, J lost 7 bases, and 6 bases stayed unmatched. CDR1 and CDR2 (germline): DFQATT, SNEGSKA (reference sequence). The CDR3 runs 13 residues. The CDR3 sequence: CSANGGAGNEQFF. As DNA, the CDR3 is TGCAGTGCTAACGGGGGGGCTGGGAATGAGCAGTTCTTC.

In this sample, this clonotype turned up many times. J is TRBJ2-5 and V is TRBV7-9; unclear D gene. The CDR3 contains 14 residues. Germline CDR1 reads SEHNR; CDR2 reads FQNEAQ (reference sequence). With 8 bases removed from V and 1 base from J, the gap between germline ends came to 14 bases. The CDR3 is CASLPEWGQETQYF. The CDR3 bases are TGTGCCAGCTTGCCGGAGTGGGGCCAAGAGACCCAGTACTTC.

The chain joins TRBV4-3 to TRBJ1-6; D might be TRBD1 (5 bases). V lost 0 bases to trimming and J lost 10 bases, with 13 bases between them. Germline V lookup: CDR1 LGHNA, CDR2 YSLEER. This CDR3 has 15 amino acids. The CDR3 loop is CASSQEGLGDSPLHF. Here the CDR3 DNA reads TGCGCCAGCAGCCAAGAAGGCCTCGGGGACTCACCCCTCCACTTT.

The table lists this clonotype with a few counts. The V gene is TRBV11-2, the J gene TRBJ2-1, with D uncertain. V lost 0 bases and J 0 bases, leaving 12 bases between the germline ends. Germline CDR1 reads SGHAT; CDR2 reads FQNNGV. The CDR3 is made up of 17 amino acids. The DNA for the CDR3 is TGTGCCAGCAGCTTAGACAGCCCCCTGAGCTCCTACAATGAGCAGTTCTTC. It encodes CASSLDSPLSSYNEQFF.

This clonotype was seen a few times. This chain links TRBV6-2 or TRBV6-3 with TRBJ2-5, with D perhaps being TRBD1 or TRBD2 (5 bases each). The CDR3 contains 14 residues. Per the germline V gene, CDR1 is MNHEY and CDR2 is SVGEGT. The V gene lost 5 bases and the J gene lost 3 bases, with 13 bases spanning the gap. CDR3 bases: TGTGCCAGCAGTGTGTTGGGACGGGAAGAGACCCAGTACTTC. Residues: CASSVLGREETQYF.

This clonotype was detected a few times. The chain carries TRBV16 and TRBJ2-1, with D maybe TRBD1 (5 bases). Per germline, CDR1 KGHSY and CDR2 FQNENV. The V end lost 1 base, the J end lost 10 bases, and 11 bases lay between the germline ends. This CDR3 contains 13 residues. The CDR3 loop reads CASSQFWQGEQFF. The DNA of the CDR3 is TGTGCCAGCAGCCAATTCTGGCAGGGAGAGCAGTTCTTC.

V gene TRBV21-1 combines with J gene TRBJ2-7; TRBD1 is taken as the D call from the table, unchecked against the DNA. TRBV21-1 is an annotated pseudogene. The length of the CDR3 is 16 residues. The CDR3 nucleotides are TGTGCCAGCAGGAAGCCCGGGGACGGAAAGTCCTACGAGCAGTACGTC. Protein product: CASRKPGDGKSYEQYV.

This clonotype has a handful of counts. The rearrangement links TRBV20-1 to TRBJ1-4; the match to TRBD1 covers 8 bases. The V and J ends lost 2 bases and 5 bases, in that order; junction bases with no gene match: 4. The CDR3 is 14 amino acids. Germline assignment: CDR1 DFQATT and CDR2 SNEGSKA (reference sequence). The CDR3 region is CSARQGARNEKLFF. The DNA for the CDR3 is TGCAGTGCTAGACAGGGGGCTAGGAATGAAAAACTGTTTTTT.